A single sample gave rise to the 27 T cell receptor beta chains below, sequenced in a study of identical twins. In TCRdb, the 5' RACE reads were re-called with MiXCR into one record per CDR3 protein. The sample has hundreds of thousands of distinct CDR3 sequences, around 12% seen once. These same records also appear under a second study, on yellow fever vaccine responses in identical twins.

The sequenced sample was CD8+ T cells sorted from blood. These receptors came from a woman in her late teens or twenties in good health.

The CDR3 spells CATSGVAGDYNEQFF. The CDR3 nucleotides are TGTGCCACCAGTGGGGTAGCGGGAGACTACAATGAGCAGTTCTTC. The V and J genes are TRBV24-1 and TRBJ2-1; 9 nucleotides align to TRBD2. Germline CDR1 and CDR2: KGHDR and SFDVKD. The CDR3 is made up of 15 amino acids. J gave up 3 bases and V 5 bases, and 4 bases lay outside the gene matches.

There are many counts of this clonotype. This chain joins TRBV6-1 and TRBJ1-1; D gene ambiguous. There are 14 residues in the CDR3. CDR1 is MNHNS, CDR2 SASEGT, per germline. Trimming took 0 bases from V and 4 from J, leaving 9 bases between them. CDR3 loop: CASSEALFFTEAFF. CDR3 coding DNA: TGTGCCAGCAGTGAAGCTCTTTTTTTCACTGAAGCTTTCTTT.

The chain has TRBV28 and TRBJ2-7; TRBD1 matches 7 bases. The germline V gene encodes CDR1 MDHEN and CDR2 SYDVKM. This CDR3 region has 13 residues. J was trimmed by 3 bases and V by 5 bases; bases with no gene match: 4. CDR3 protein: CASSPGTDYEQYV. Written as DNA, the CDR3 is TGTGCCAGCAGTCCAGGGACAGACTACGAGCAGTACGTC.

This clonotype was detected ten times or more. The chain employs TRBV29-1 and TRBJ2-1; D remains ambiguous. This CDR3 region has 10 residues. V dropped 4 bases and J dropped 8 bases, with 6 bases sitting between them. Germline V gene data show CDR1 as SQVTM and CDR2 as ANQGSEA. The CDR3 nucleotides are TGCAGCGTTGGCACCGATGAGCAGTTCTTC. Translating it yields CSVGTDEQFF.

This clonotype has at least ten counts. The chain joins TRBV6-2 or TRBV6-3 to TRBJ2-1, with TRBD2 as a possible D gene (5 bases). The CDR3 length is 17 residues. CDR1 is MNHEY and CDR2 is SVGEGT in the germline V gene. Trimming cost V 6 bases and J 1 base, with 19 bases left between them. The CDR3: CASSHFMGARSYNEQFF. CDR3 nucleotides: TGTGCCAGCAGCCATTTTATGGGAGCGCGGTCCTACAATGAGCAGTTCTTC.

The gene calls are TRBV5-1 and TRBJ2-7, with no clear D. Germline V gene sequence: CDR1 SGHRS, CDR2 YFSETQ. V lost 0 bases, J lost 0 bases, and 13 bases lay in between. The CDR3 is 16 residues long. In nucleotides, the CDR3 is TGCGCCAGCAGCTTGGCCGGCAGTTCCTACTCCTACGAGCAGTACTTC. Encoded protein: CASSLAGSSYSYEQYF. Full variable domain (missing parts from reference TRBV5-1 and TRBJ2-7): KAGVTQTPRYLIKTRGQQVTLSCSPISGHRSVSWYQQTPGQGLQFLFEYFSETQRNKGNFPGRFSGRQFSNSRSEMNVSTLELGDSALYLCASSLAGSSYSYEQYFGPGTRLTVT.

This clonotype was counted at least ten times. V gene TRBV12-3 or TRBV12-4 combines with J gene TRBJ2-2, with D maybe TRBD2 (5 bases). V lost 6 bases to trimming and J lost 3 bases, with 17 bases between them. This CDR3 region has 16 residues. The CDR3 spells CASRPAEVVDTGELFF. As DNA, the CDR3 is TGTGCCAGCAGACCCGCGGAGGTCGTCGACACCGGGGAGCTGTTTTTT.

This clonotype occurred once. A junction boundary mismatches the germline segment, possibly from a read error. The chain uses TRBV20-1 and TRBJ2-3; 7 positions agree with TRBD2. CDR1 is DFQATT, CDR2 SNEGSKA, per germline (reference sequence). The CDR3 loop spans 18 amino acids. The CDR3: CCARDLLGSSGEGNTQYF. Written as DNA, the CDR3 is TGCTGTGCTAGAGATTTACTCGGCTCCAGCGGGGAGGGAAATACGCAGTATTTT.

There are a few counts of this clonotype. The J gene is TRBJ2-1, the V gene TRBV4-2, with 12 positions matching TRBD2. With V trimmed by 0 bases and J by 5 bases, 2 bases remained unmatched. CDR1 and CDR2 from the germline V gene are LGHNA and YNFKEQ. The CDR3 totals 16 residues. CDR3 coding DNA: TGTGCCAGCAGCCAAGATCTAGCGGGAGGGAACAATGAGCAGTTCTTC. It specifies CASSQDLAGGNNEQFF.

The rearrangement joins TRBV9 to TRBJ2-1; D perhaps matches TRBD1 (6 bases). Germline loops: CDR1 SGDLS, CDR2 YYNGEE. Deletions cut 6 bases from V and 0 bases from J, with 13 bases between. CDR3 length: 15 residues. The CDR3 loop reads CASNHRQDSYNEQFF. The CDR3 bases are TGTGCCAGCAACCATAGACAGGACTCCTACAATGAGCAGTTCTTC. The variable domain in full, with the rest retrieved from reference TRBV9 and TRBJ2-1, is DSGVTQTPKHLITATGQRVTLRCSPRSGDLSVYWYQQSLDQGLQFLIQYYNGEERAKGNILERFSAQQFPDLHSELNLSSLELGDSALYFCASNHRQDSYNEQFFGPGTRLTVL.

The rearrangement uses TRBV7-9 and TRBJ1-5; 8 nucleotides align to TRBD1. CDR1 is SEHNR, CDR2 FQNEAQ, per germline (reference sequence). The V segment lost 6 bases and the J segment 5 bases; nucleotides outside the gene matches: 9. This CDR3 is 15 amino acids long. Here the CDR3 reads CASRSGQGGYQPQHF. The CDR3 DNA sequence: TGTGCCAGCAGAAGCGGACAGGGCGGATATCAGCCCCAGCATTTT.

In this sample, this clonotype turned up many times. J is TRBJ1-4 and V is TRBV7-9; D possibly corresponds to TRBD1 (5 bases). With 5 bases removed from V and 1 base from J, the gap between germline ends came to 14 bases. The CDR3 has 16 residues. Germline CDR1 is SEHNR and CDR2 is FQNEAQ (reference sequence). The DNA of the CDR3 is TGTGCCAGCAGCGACCGCTATGGGGGAACTAATGAAAAACTGTTTTTT. Amino acids: CASSDRYGGTNEKLFF. Supplemented by reference TRBV7-9 and TRBJ1-4, the full variable domain reads DTGVSQNPRHKITKRGQNVTFRCDPISEHNRLYWYRQTLGQGPEFLTYFQNEAQLEKSRLLSDRFSAERPKGSFSTLEIQRTEQGDSAMYLCASSDRYGGTNEKLFFGSGTQLSVL.

This clonotype was counted between two and nine times. CDR3 region: CASSDLLAAFF. As DNA, the CDR3 is TGTGCCAGCAGTGACTTACTAGCCGCCTTCTTC. The chain uses TRBV2 and TRBJ2-1, with TRBD2 as a possible D gene (6 bases). Germline V CDR1 and CDR2: SNHLY, FYNNEI. V was trimmed by 3 bases and J by 16 bases, leaving 13 bases between them. This CDR3 is 11 amino acids long.

Of note for this clonotype: A read error may be the cause here, since a much bigger clone is one base away. The CDR3 end shows no conserved phenylalanine or tryptophan, and so a read error is likely. The gene calls are TRBV4-1 and TRBJ2-7; D ambiguous. The CDR3 covers 15 residues. Trimming cost V 3 bases and J 1 base, with 13 bases left between them. Germline V gene data show CDR1 as MGHRA and CDR2 as YSYEKL. The CDR3 DNA is TGCGCCAGCAGCCAGGGATCCCAGGCGTCCTACGAGCAGTACTAC. Amino acids: CASSQGSQASYEQYY.

This clonotype was seen a handful of times. The CDR3 nucleotides read TGTGCCAGCACCACAGGAGGGGAGCCCCAGCATTTT. Its translation: CASTTGGEPQHF. This sequence joins TRBV6-2 or TRBV6-3 and TRBJ1-5; the D gene is possibly TRBD1 (5 bases). The germline gives CDR1 MNHEY, CDR2 SVGEGT. The CDR3 is made up of 12 amino acids. Trimming stripped 7 bases from V and 8 bases from J, with 12 bases between.

This clonotype occurred a few times. The J gene is TRBJ2-1, the V gene TRBV7-8; a weak D match, TRBD1 (8 bases). The germline V gene has CDR1 SGHVS and CDR2 FQNEAQ. This CDR3 is built from 14 residues. Trimming took off 5 bases at V and 9 bases at J, with 17 bases between the two ends. CDR3: CASSPRQGRGEQFF. In DNA, the CDR3 is TGTGCCAGCAGCCCTCGACAGGGGAGGGGTGAGCAGTTCTTC. Based on the CDR3 plus reference TRBV7-8 and TRBJ2-1, the full variable domain is GAGVSQSPRYKVAKRGQDVALRCDPISGHVSLFWYQQALGQGPEFLTYFQNEAQLDKSGLPSDRFFAERPEGSVSTLKIQRTQQEDSAVYLCASSPRQGRGEQFFGPGTRLTVL.

The chain joins TRBV2 to TRBJ1-2; 11 bases match TRBD1. The CDR3 covers 18 residues. V lost 5 bases, J lost 4 bases, and 15 bases stayed unmatched. Germline loops: CDR1 SNHLY, CDR2 FYNNEI. The CDR3 region has the DNA TGTGCCAGCAGTTGGGATTGGACAGGGGGCGAAGGGACCTATGGCTACACCTTC. Protein: CASSWDWTGGEGTYGYTF.

This chain connects TRBV28 to TRBJ1-1; TRBD1 agrees at 9 bases. V lost 3 bases, J lost 5 bases, and 4 bases stayed unmatched. The CDR3 contains 14 residues. Germline V lookup: CDR1 MDHEN, CDR2 SYDVKM. The CDR3 sequence is CASSLNRGRTEAFF. DNA for the CDR3: TGTGCCAGCAGTTTGAACAGGGGGCGAACTGAAGCTTTCTTT.

This clonotype was seen repeatedly, ten times or more. The rearrangement links TRBV10-3 to TRBJ1-6; TRBD1 aligns across 7 bases. Germline CDR1 reads ENHRY; CDR2 reads SYGVKD. The CDR3 is made up of 15 amino acids. V shed 11 bases and J 8 bases; nucleotides not matched to a gene: 15. CDR3 sequence: CASSLPDRAHSPLHF. CDR3 DNA sequence: TGTGCCTCTTCATTACCCGACAGGGCCCATTCACCCCTCCACTTT.

The J gene is TRBJ1-2, the V gene TRBV29-1; perhaps TRBD1 as D (5 bases). Trimming removed 1 base at V and 5 bases at J, with 11 bases between. The CDR3 spans 13 residues. Germline V lookup: CDR1 SQVTM, CDR2 ANQGSEA. The CDR3 region is CSVEATVPYGYTF. CDR3 bases: TGCAGCGTTGAAGCGACAGTTCCATATGGCTACACCTTC.

This clonotype was counted at least ten times. V is TRBV7-3 and J is TRBJ2-1; D gene uncertain. The V gene lost 1 base and the J gene lost 4 bases, with 11 bases spanning the gap. Germline values: CDR1 SGHTA, CDR2 FQGTGA. The CDR3 is made up of 15 amino acids. The DNA for the CDR3 is TGTGCCAGCAGCTTAAAGCCGGGCTCTTACAATGAGCAGTTCTTC. Translating gives CASSLKPGSYNEQFF.

The chain joins TRBV13 to TRBJ2-7; 8 bases map to TRBD2. The CDR3 runs to 14 residues. From germline, CDR1 is PRHDT and CDR2 FYEKMQ (reference sequence). J lost 1 base, V lost 5 bases, and 4 bases had no gene match. DNA of the CDR3: TGTGCCAGCAGCCCCGGCGGGGGGTCCTACGAGCAGTACGTC. As protein: CASSPGGGSYEQYV.

This clonotype was counted only a few times. V gene TRBV4-1 combines with J gene TRBJ2-1; the match to TRBD2 covers 8 bases. Germline-derived CDR1 and CDR2 are MGHRA and YSYEKL. The V segment lost 4 bases and the J segment 8 bases; nucleotides outside the gene matches: 16. CDR3 length: 17 residues. DNA of the CDR3: TGCGCCAGCAGCCCCCCGGGAGGGGGGGCCCTCAGGGATGAGCAGTTCTTC. Amino acid sequence: CASSPPGGGALRDEQFF.

This clonotype was counted at least ten times. V is TRBV6-5 and J is TRBJ2-1, with D unresolved. Per germline, CDR1 MNHEY and CDR2 SVGAGI. The length of the CDR3 is 14 residues. V lost 5 bases to trimming and J lost 5 bases, with 13 bases between them. In DNA, the CDR3 is TGTGCCAGCAGTACTCTCCCGGGCGACAATGAGCAGTTCTTC. Translating it yields CASSTLPGDNEQFF.

The V call is TRBV11-1, the J call TRBJ2-7; 8 bases map to TRBD2. The junction had 20 bases not matched to a gene; V was cut back by 5 bases and J by 2 bases. There are 19 residues in the CDR3. CDR1 is SGHAT, CDR2 FQDESV, per germline (reference sequence). This chain's CDR3 is CASSHTSGLAERRTYEQYF. For the CDR3, the DNA is TGTGCCAGCAGCCATACCTCCGGACTAGCTGAAAGACGAACCTACGAGCAGTACTTC.

The J gene is TRBJ2-7, the V gene TRBV5-5, with 7 nucleotides matching TRBD2. V was clipped by 3 bases and J by 4 bases; unmatched bases: 7. CDR3 length: 14 residues. Germline CDR1 SGHKS, CDR2 YYEKEE (reference sequence). CDR3 sequence: CASSWTSSAYEQYF. Written as DNA, the CDR3 is TGTGCCAGCAGCTGGACTAGTTCGGCATACGAGCAGTACTTC. The full variable domain, in which reference TRBV5-5 and TRBJ2-7 provide the parts outside the CDR3, is DAGVTQSPTHLIKTRGQQVTLRCSPISGHKSVSWYQQVLGQGPQFIFQYYEKEERGRGNFPDRFSARQFPNYSSELNVNALLLGDSALYLCASSWTSSAYEQYFGPGTRLTVT.

This clonotype was recorded at least ten times. V is TRBV12-3 or TRBV12-4 and J is TRBJ2-7; no clear D. Trimming removed 9 bases from V and 3 bases from J, with 15 bases in between. CDR3 size: 13 residues. In DNA, the CDR3 is TGTGCCAGTAGTGACCAACCTTTCTACGAGCAGTACTTC. As protein: CASSDQPFYEQYF.